This T cell receptor (beta chain) was documented in a study of blood T cell repertoires in COVID-19. The germline V and J ends were trimmed by 6 bases and 4 bases, with 16 bases remaining between them. The CDR3 contains 14 residues. From germline, CDR1 is MNHEY and CDR2 SMNVEV (reference sequence). Method: immunoSEQ multiplex PCR; TCRdb's copy keeps in-frame clones and lacks some. The sample lists 80,000 to 95,000 clones, approximately 88% occurring once. This TCR came from a woman aged 70-85 years with acute or convalescent COVID-19. The rearrangement uses TRBV27 and TRBJ2-7; tentatively, D is TRBD2 (7 bases). Sequencing input: peripheral blood. CDR3: CASRPTGRGYEQYF. The CDR3 DNA reads TGTGCCAGCAGACCAACAGGGAGGGGGTACGAGCAGTACTTC.